This TCR beta chain appears in the sequencing data of a study of T cells in localized non-small cell lung cancer. Study results and limitations: Of the top 100 tumor clones, median around 60 were in adjacent lung, some 30 among its top 100. Greater blood T cell density accompanied longer overall survival. Sequencing was limited to one tumor region, leaving the possibility of heterogeneity open.

The V gene's germline CDR1 is MNHNS and CDR2 SASEGT. Trimming stripped 2 bases from V and 0 bases from J, with 11 bases between. CDR3 length: 16 residues. Of note for this clone: As yet, its antigen is unknown.

The assay was immunoSEQ multiplex PCR, and TCRdb's table has in-frame clones only and misses some. This sample has 90,000 to 95,000 clones; approximately 90% occur once, and the top ten carry around 16%. The receptor comes from a man aged 40-75 years with stage I squamous cell lung carcinoma. The chain has TRBV6-1 and TRBJ2-1; D is unresolved. This specimen was peripheral blood, taken before any cancer treatment. CDR3 coding DNA: TGTGCCAGCAGTGAAACGCGGAAAAGCTCCTACAATGAGCAGTTCTTC. Its protein is CASSETRKSSYNEQFF.